The source of this T cell receptor beta chain is a study of T cell clones after liver transplantation. At the level of the study: TCRbeta sequencing after a pre-transplant mixed lymphocyte reaction identified graft-donor-reactive clones, later tracked in post-transplant blood. Blood was drawn pre-transplant, before withdrawal, and after full or failed withdrawal.

Sorting of unstimulated PBMCs yielded separate CD3+CD4+ and CD3+CD8+ fractions. Here immunoSEQ multiplex PCR was the method, and the copy in TCRdb shows in-frame clones only, minus some. The repertoire holds 80,000 or so clones, with 70% to 85% as singletons. The CDR3 loop spans 14 amino acids. Between the trimmed V and J ends, which lost 3 bases and 5 bases, there was a span of 11 bases. Germline-derived CDR1 and CDR2 are ENHRY and SYGVKD. This clone was detected a few times. Its cognate antigen is unknown. Whole-study findings and limits: In a couple of subjects, few donor cells limited the measurable donor-reactive repertoire.

The J gene is TRBJ2-1, the V gene TRBV10-3, with D possibly being TRBD1 (5 bases). The sequencing here drew on CD4+ T cells from blood, taken approximately 3.5 years after liver transplant. This receptor was obtained from a human patient who received a liver transplant. Some T cells may be supplied by the graft donor. CDR3 DNA sequence: TGTGCCATCAGTGACAGGGTGTCCAACAATGAGCAGTTCTTC. It translates to CAISDRVSNNEQFF.